The entry below describes one T cell receptor (beta chain). Other DNA sequences in the same sample also yield this CDR3. This CDR3 is built from 13 residues. Trimming pared 8 bases from V and 3 bases from J, leaving 13 bases between. The germline V gene encodes CDR1 MNHEY and CDR2 SVGAGI. TCRdb's copy holds only in-frame clones and misses some; the assay was immunoSEQ multiplex PCR. This sample has some 670,000 clones, with 75% to 90% found just once. The data were obtained in a study of blood T cell repertoires in COVID-19. Sequenced material: peripheral blood. This TCR derives from a woman under 30 with acute or convalescent COVID-19. The V gene is TRBV6-5, the J gene TRBJ1-1; TRBD1 is a possible D gene (6 bases). In DNA form, the CDR3 reads TGTGCCAGCCGAACCACAGGGTACACTGAAGCTTTCTTT. This encodes CASRTTGYTEAFF.